Listed here are 19 T cell receptor beta chains from one sample, sequenced in a study of OX40 agonist ivuxolimab in advanced cancers. Profiling relied on immunoSEQ multiplex PCR, and the TCRdb table lists in-frame clones only, not all of them. The sample includes 74,000 or so clones, less than 95% seen only once; the top ten take 1.5% to 2%. The sequencing here drew on CD4+ or CD8+ T cells sorted from blood, taken in a trial of the OX40 agonist ivuxolimab. Receptor source: an adult with an advanced solid tumor such as melanoma, head and neck, liver or kidney cancer.

The chain recombines TRBV11-3 with TRBJ2-3; D remains ambiguous. Trimming shortened V by 1 base and J by 2 bases, and 16 bases separated the two germline ends. The CDR3 runs 17 residues. Germline CDR1 reads SGHNT; CDR2 reads YENEEA. In DNA form, the CDR3 reads TGTGCCAGCAGCTTAGGATCGTTTTCGACTCTCACAGATACGCAGTATTTT. This sequence encodes CASSLGSFSTLTDTQYF. Full variable domain (missing parts from reference TRBV11-3 and TRBJ2-3): EAGVVQSPRYKIIEKKQPVAFWCNPISGHNTLYWYLQNLGQGPELLIRYENEEAVDDSQLPKDRFSAERLKGVDSTLKIQPAELGDSAVYLCASSLGSFSTLTDTQYFGPGTRLTVL.

The chain recombines TRBV28 with TRBJ2-7, with 7 bases identical to TRBD1. The germline V gene encodes CDR1 MDHEN and CDR2 SYDVKM. This CDR3 is built from 15 residues. After removal of 6 bases from V and 4 bases from J, the junction contained 12 bases not matched to a gene. The CDR3 DNA follows: TGTGCCAGCAGCTTGGCCGACAGGGTCCGGTACGAGCAGTACTTC. Its translation: CASSLADRVRYEQYF. Supplemented by reference TRBV28 and TRBJ2-7, the full variable domain reads DVKVTQSSRYLVKRTGEKVFLECVQDMDHENMFWYRQDPGLGLRLIYFSYDVKMKEKGDIPEGYSVSREKKERFSLILESASTNQTSMYLCASSLADRVRYEQYFGPGTRLTVT.

V is TRBV9 and J is TRBJ1-1; D unclear. The CDR3 length is 14 residues. CDR1 SGDLS and CDR2 YYNGEE come from the germline V gene. Between the trimmed V and J ends, which lost 2 bases and 4 bases, there was a span of 12 bases. The CDR3 coding sequence is TGTGCCAGCAGCGTCGACTCTGGAGGCACTGAAGCTTTCTTT. Translated, it gives CASSVDSGGTEAFF.

The chain uses TRBV19 and TRBJ2-5; D may be TRBD2 (5 bases). Germline CDR1 reads LNHDA; CDR2 reads SQIVND (reference sequence). Deletions cut 2 bases from V and 2 bases from J, with 12 bases between. The CDR3 runs to 15 residues. In DNA form, the CDR3 reads TGTGCCAGTAGTATAAGGACGGGGAAACAAGAGACCCAGTACTTC. Its protein is CASSIRTGKQETQYF.

The V call is TRBV5-1, the J call TRBJ2-7; the D gene is possibly TRBD2 (5 bases). Germline V gene lookup returns CDR1 SGHRS and CDR2 YFSETQ. This CDR3 has 15 amino acids. The V and J ends lost 3 bases and 3 bases respectively, with 16 bases between them. DNA for the CDR3: TGCGCCAGCAGCTCCGGGATCCCCGGCCTCTACGAGCAGTACTTC. This gives the protein CASSSGIPGLYEQYF.

The chain recombines TRBV7-3 with TRBJ2-3; 16 nucleotides line up with TRBD2. Germline V gives CDR1 SGHTA, CDR2 FQGTGA. The V and J ends lost 5 bases and 1 base, in that order; junction bases with no gene match: 6. The CDR3 loop spans 18 amino acids. The CDR3 loop is CASSPGLAGGIGTDTQYF. The CDR3, as DNA: TGTGCCAGCAGCCCGGGACTAGCGGGGGGGATAGGCACAGATACGCAGTATTTT. Variable domain in full (rest from reference TRBV7-3 and TRBJ2-3): GAGVSQTPSNKVTEKGKYVELRCDPISGHTALYWYRQSLGQGPEFLIYFQGTGAADDSGLPNDRFFAVRPEGSVSTLKIQRTERGDSAVYLCASSPGLAGGIGTDTQYFGPGTRLTVL.

V gene TRBV4-3 combines with J gene TRBJ1-2, with 7 bases matching TRBD1. Germline V gene sequence: CDR1 LGHNA, CDR2 YSLEER. Trimming at V came to 0 bases and at J to 1 base, leaving 2 bases not matched to a gene. CDR3 size: 15 residues. The DNA for the CDR3 is TGCGCCAGCAGCCAAGAACAGGGGTTTAACTATGGCTACACCTTC. Translated, it gives CASSQEQGFNYGYTF.

The chain links TRBV6-5 to TRBJ2-1; D possibly uses TRBD1 or TRBD2 (5 bases each). Germline lookup yields CDR1 MNHEY and CDR2 SVGAGI. The CDR3 totals 14 residues. V was clipped by 0 bases and J by 5 bases, with 8 bases between them. The CDR3 DNA sequence: TGTGCCAGCAGTTACTCTGGGGGAAACAATGAGCAGTTCTTC. Its protein is CASSYSGGNNEQFF.

The chain joins TRBV5-1 to TRBJ2-3; 10 bases align to TRBD1. V lost 0 bases to trimming and J lost 0 bases; unmatched junction nucleotides: 4. Looked up from germline, CDR1 is SGHRS and CDR2 is YFSETQ. This CDR3 region has 17 residues. The CDR3 nucleotides read TGCGCCAGCAGCTTGGGACAGGGGGCGCCTAGCACAGATACGCAGTATTTT. Residues: CASSLGQGAPSTDTQYF. Looking up the rest from reference TRBV5-1 and TRBJ2-3 gives the full variable domain: KAGVTQTPRYLIKTRGQQVTLSCSPISGHRSVSWYQQTPGQGLQFLFEYFSETQRNKGNFPGRFSGRQFSNSRSEMNVSTLELGDSALYLCASSLGQGAPSTDTQYFGPGTRLTVL.

This sequence joins TRBV28 and TRBJ2-5; 15 bases line up with TRBD2. The CDR3 extends over 16 amino acids. Germline CDR1 and CDR2: MDHEN and SYDVKM. V lost 5 bases to trimming and J lost 5 bases; unmatched junction nucleotides: 6. CDR3 region: CASSLGTSGGSETQYF. The CDR3 DNA sequence: TGTGCCAGCAGTCTCGGGACTAGCGGGGGGTCGGAGACCCAGTACTTC. Together with reference TRBV28 and TRBJ2-5, the CDR3 gives the full variable domain: DVKVTQSSRYLVKRTGEKVFLECVQDMDHENMFWYRQDPGLGLRLIYFSYDVKMKEKGDIPEGYSVSREKKERFSLILESASTNQTSMYLCASSLGTSGGSETQYFGPGTRLLVL.

V and J are TRBV6-1 and TRBJ2-6; D unresolved. Germline V gene lookup returns CDR1 MNHNS and CDR2 SASEGT. Trimming pared 8 bases from V and 3 bases from J, leaving 5 bases between. The CDR3 is made up of 12 amino acids. For the CDR3, the DNA is TGTGCCAGCTCCCGTGGGGCCAACGTCCTGACTTTC. The encoded protein is CASSRGANVLTF.

This chain connects TRBV30 to TRBJ2-7; the D is unclear. The germline V gene encodes CDR1 GTSNPN and CDR2 SVGIG (reference sequence). Trimming shortened V by 1 base and J by 2 bases, and 12 bases separated the two germline ends. The CDR3 is made up of 14 amino acids. Written as DNA, the CDR3 is TGTGCCTGGAGTGAGGCTCTTGGGACCTACGAGCAGTACTTC. Amino acid sequence: CAWSEALGTYEQYF.

The chain employs TRBV5-1 and TRBJ2-5; 8 positions agree with TRBD1. Germline CDR1 is SGHRS and CDR2 is YFSETQ. Trimming cost V 4 bases and J 5 bases; bases outside gene matches: 10. The CDR3 is 15 residues long. DNA for the CDR3: TGCGCCAGCAGCAGTACTTCAGGGGGCCGGGAGACCCAGTACTTC. Translation gives CASSSTSGGRETQYF.

On this clone: The junction departs from the called germline gene at one end, perhaps through a read error. The chain combines TRBV4-2 with TRBJ2-7; perhaps TRBD2 as D (5 bases). The CDR3 has 14 residues. Germline CDR1 reads LGHNA; CDR2 reads YNFKEQ. CDR3 sequence (DNA): TGTGCCAGCAGCCAAGACACCCTGATAGGGAGCTTGAACTTC. Translation gives CASSQDTLIGSLNF.

This clone was observed once. The chain joins TRBV5-6 to TRBJ2-1; no definite D call. Germline V gene data show CDR1 as SGHDT and CDR2 as YYEEEE. The CDR3 runs 16 residues. Trimming left V 1 base short and J 5 bases short, with 16 bases between. CDR3 DNA sequence: TGTGCCAGCAGCTTGAGAACTTCAGGTCGGGACAATGAGCAGTTCTTC. It translates to CASSLRTSGRDNEQFF.

This chain connects TRBV18 to TRBJ2-7, with D possibly TRBD2 on 6 matching bases. The CDR3 contains 15 residues. Germline V gives CDR1 KGHSH, CDR2 LQKENI. The V end was cut by 2 bases, the J end by 12 bases, with 23 bases between. As DNA, the CDR3 is TGTGCCAGCTCACCAAAATCGGAGGGCGTACTTAAGGGGTACTTC. It specifies CASSPKSEGVLKGYF.

The chain carries TRBV4-1 and TRBJ2-2, with D maybe TRBD2 (6 bases). V gave up 4 bases and J gave up 7 bases, with 16 bases separating them. Germline CDR1 reads MGHRA; CDR2 reads YSYEKL. The CDR3 length is 15 residues. CDR3 sequence: CASSPWTTPYGELFF. The CDR3, as DNA: TGCGCCAGCAGCCCGTGGACTACCCCCTACGGGGAGCTGTTTTTT.

J is TRBJ1-1 and V is TRBV6-9; TRBD1 might be the D (5 bases). The CDR3 totals 16 residues. V lost 2 bases to trimming and J lost 0 bases, with 13 bases between them. Germline V CDR1 and CDR2: MNHGY, SVAAGI. The CDR3 region is CASSYTRQTMNTEAFF. As DNA, the CDR3 is TGTGCCAGCAGTTATACCAGACAGACAATGAACACTGAAGCTTTCTTT.

The gene calls are TRBV2 and TRBJ1-4; 12 bases agree with TRBD1. CDR3 length equals 17 residues. Germline values: CDR1 SNHLY, CDR2 FYNNEI. J lost 0 bases, V lost 5 bases, and 4 bases had no gene match. The chain's CDR3 is CASSWGQGASTNEKLFF. The CDR3 nucleotides are TGTGCCAGCAGTTGGGGACAGGGGGCCTCAACTAATGAAAAACTGTTTTTT. Filled out from reference TRBV2 and TRBJ1-4, the complete variable domain reads EPEVTQTPSHQVTQMGQEVILRCVPISNHLYFYWYRQILGQKVEFLVSFYNNEISEKSEIFDDQFSVERPDGSNFTLKIRSTKLEDSAMYFCASSWGQGASTNEKLFFGSGTQLSVL.